A selection of T cell receptor beta chains follows, all from one sample in a study of OX40 agonist ivuxolimab in advanced cancers. Profiling relied on immunoSEQ multiplex PCR, and the TCRdb table lists in-frame clones only, not all of them. Of over 65,000 clones in the sample, roughly four fifths were seen once. The sequences come from CD4+ or CD8+ T cells sorted from blood, collected in a trial of the OX40 agonist ivuxolimab. All receptors derive from an adult with an advanced solid tumor such as melanoma, head and neck, liver or kidney cancer. Both conserved end residues are trimmed from each CDR3. Each record gives: clone size, V gene, D gene, CDR3 protein. The D gene is left open where the match is weak. Size values are once, few and many counts, or a class for expanded clones, and some rows have none.

NA | TRBV19 | TRBD1 | ASSDRDRVADTQY
NA | TRBV18 | NA | ASSPEHTNNQPQH
NA | TRBV10-3 | NA | AISESYTIY
NA | TRBV6-5 | NA | ASSYWAEGTDTQY
NA | TRBV28 | TRBD1 | ASRAGQGFEAF
NA | TRBV7-8 | TRBD2 | ASSGIGLAADTQY
NA | TRBV13 | TRBD2 | ASSLYASGYEQY
few | TRBV25-1 | TRBD2 | ASSETSGATGELF
NA | TRBV2 | NA | ASSGDGFYGYT
few | TRBV7-8 | NA | ASSLTGAQGVGYT
NA | TRBV19 | NA | ASSRGYEQF
NA | TRBV7-7 | NA | ASSPFRSSEAF
NA | TRBV18 | NA | ASSPSHLGGGSSYNEQF
NA | TRBV6-5 | NA | ASSYMTAYEQY
few | TRBV9 | NA | ASSVAAGIDTEAF
NA | TRBV28 | NA | ASWGYEQY
NA | TRBV27 | NA | ASKSGTAVRSPLH
NA | TRBV28 | NA | ASSLYGGRAKGQPQH
NA | TRBV7-6 | NA | ASSSSGWGGTDTQY
NA | TRBV14 | NA | ASSQPGEGNTIY
once | TRBV29-1 | TRBD1 | SVHRGYGYT
few | TRBV2 | NA | ASSYSYEQY
NA | TRBV29-1 | NA | SAVREDSYEQY
NA | TRBV4-3 | NA | ASSQDILNSGSYGYT
NA | TRBV10-2 | NA | ASSGTAKETQY
NA | TRBV7-9 | NA | ASSTIRDSSYEQY
once | TRBV27 | NA | ASTPRGGYNQPQH
NA | TRBV19 | NA | ASGRQRGDYGYT
NA | TRBV4-3 | TRBD1 | ASSQDFWTGEF
NA | TRBV28 | TRBD1 | ASSPSYGQVYGYT
NA | TRBV7-9 | NA | ASSLGGTSGKGYT
NA | TRBV5-4 | NA | ASSLWGEGTEAF
NA | TRBV7-6 | NA | ASSRQPNGVGY
once | TRBV4-3 | NA | ASSRGLDNSPLH
NA | TRBV5-1 | TRBD2 | ASSLGAGATTYEQY
NA | TRBV7-8 | TRBD1 | ASSTRGQGYGYT
NA | TRBV18 | TRBD2 | ASSPRFSGGYNEQF
NA | TRBV11-3 | NA | ASSLEGGTEAF
NA | TRBV4-2 | TRBD2 | ASSHTSGGADTQY
NA | TRBV30 | NA | ARLGDGWF
few | TRBV7-8 | NA | ASSTRPNFNYGYT
NA | TRBV28 | NA | ASSPGGSSNTEAF
NA | TRBV6-5 | NA | ASGKGSIHEQF
NA | TRBV5-4 | NA | ASSLGSEAF
NA | TRBV18 | NA | ASSPDSLNTEAF
once | TRBV2 | TRBD1 | ASSTSGQVEN
once | TRBV11-2 | NA | ASSGGLGLF
NA | TRBV7-2 | TRBD1 | ASSLQGVGKNIQY